This T cell receptor beta chain was captured by sequencing in a study of T cells in women clearing cervical HPV infection. Study results and limitations: Unknown T-cell numbers per sample may underlie the richness differences.

This table comes from immunoSEQ multiplex PCR, and its TCRdb copy is limited to in-frame clones, with some not included. The sample totals around 19,000 clones. As for this clone: Its antigen is unidentified. Coverage ceases 3 residues before the CDR3 finishes, and the germline J gene fills in the end.

Dot-blot hybridization genotyped cervical HPV amplified with MY09/MY11 PCR. The CDR3 length is 13 residues. V dropped 7 bases and J dropped 4; count of bases not matched to a gene: 6. The germline gives CDR1 SQVTM, CDR2 ANQGSEA. Sequencing input: blood buffy coat. This sequence was found in a woman aged 18 to 75 with a cervical HPV16 infection that either progressed to CIN3+ or cleared (not recorded which). This chain uses TRBV29-1 with TRBJ1-4; TRBD1 matches at 7 bases. CDR3 residues: CSARDSYNEKLFF. CDR3 DNA (partial): TGCAGCGCCCGGGACAGTTATAATGAAAAA.